The clone carrying this T cell receptor beta chain was picked up many times. Its antigen is as yet unknown. Using unique molecular identifiers, the investigators prepared the TCRbeta library. MiXCR was run by TCRdb on the PCR reads, yielding one entry per CDR3 protein. The profile shows 150,000 to 200,000 distinct CDR3 sequences, roughly 6% of them singletons. This sample stems from a study of T-cell reconstitution after alpha-beta-depleted transplantation in children. Study results and limitations: Certain patients had high TCRbeta diversity at day 60, and it came from recipient T cells and thymic progenitors that survived. T-cell counts and diversity at one year post-transplant came mainly from newly produced T cells. Expanded graft clones, several hundred of them, were reportedly the source of alpha-beta T cells about two months after transplant.

This CDR3 is 15 amino acids long. V lost 5 bases to trimming and J lost 0 bases, with 11 bases between them. The chain couples TRBV12-3 or TRBV12-4 to TRBJ1-5; D is undetermined. The sequence was collected from a girl under three years old with combined immunodeficiency, due to receive a stem cell transplant. Sequenced here: PBMCs, sampled before TCRalphabeta/CD19-depleted stem cell transplant. CDR3 amino acids: CASSDGIYSNQPQHF. The CDR3 coding sequence is TGTGCCAGCAGTGACGGAATATATAGCAATCAGCCCCAGCATTTT.